This paragraph reports one TCR beta chain. After isolation, RNA underwent reverse transcription to generate cDNA as the sequencing template. Method: immunoSEQ multiplex PCR; TCRdb's copy keeps in-frame clones and lacks some. The data show approximately 140,000 clones, with approximately 80% seen just once and just under 25% held by the top ten. The data were taken from a study of CD8+ T cells in alopecia areata. The overall study: Each of the treated patients was given oral tofacitinib, 5 to 10 mg twice daily, for moderate-to-severe alopecia areata.

V was clipped by 5 bases and J by 2 bases, with 10 bases between them. This CDR3 comprises 13 residues. The germline gives CDR1 SGHAT, CDR2 FQNNGV. Treatment: oral pan-JAK inhibitor, 5-10 mg twice daily. Sorting from PBMCs produced CD4+ and CD8+ T cells. This specimen was CD8+ T cells sorted from blood, taken at week 4, from a patient treated with tofacitinib. The receptor was derived from a human donor with alopecia areata. The V gene is TRBV11-2, the J gene TRBJ2-7; D might be TRBD2 (6 bases). In nucleotides, the CDR3 is TGTGCCAGCAGCGGAGGGAATGCCTACGAGCAGTACTTC. Protein sequence: CASSGGNAYEQYF.